The text below deals with one TCR beta chain. The sample originates from a study of blood T cell repertoires in COVID-19. V lost 1 base and J 2 bases, leaving 7 bases between the germline ends. Germline loops: CDR1 SGHTS, CDR2 YDEGEE. CDR3 length: 15 residues. Libraries were prepared by immunoSEQ multiplex PCR; TCRdb keeps only in-frame clonotypes and omits some of them. The sample records under 250,000 clones, roughly 90% being singletons. J is TRBJ2-6 and V is TRBV5-8; TRBD2 is a possible D gene (5 bases). This receptor was identified in a man aged 55 to 70 who had recovered from COVID-19. Sequencing input: peripheral blood. CDR3 sequence reads: CASSLLGAGANVLTF. DNA for the CDR3: TGTGCCAGCAGCTTGCTCGGGGCTGGGGCCAACGTCCTGACTTTC. Supplemented by reference TRBV5-8 and TRBJ2-6, the full variable domain reads EAGVTQSPTHLIKTRGQQATLRCSPISGHTSVYWYQQALGLGLQFLLWYDEGEERNRGNFPPRFSGRQFPNYSSELNVNALELEDSALYLCASSLLGAGANVLTFGAGSRLTVL.